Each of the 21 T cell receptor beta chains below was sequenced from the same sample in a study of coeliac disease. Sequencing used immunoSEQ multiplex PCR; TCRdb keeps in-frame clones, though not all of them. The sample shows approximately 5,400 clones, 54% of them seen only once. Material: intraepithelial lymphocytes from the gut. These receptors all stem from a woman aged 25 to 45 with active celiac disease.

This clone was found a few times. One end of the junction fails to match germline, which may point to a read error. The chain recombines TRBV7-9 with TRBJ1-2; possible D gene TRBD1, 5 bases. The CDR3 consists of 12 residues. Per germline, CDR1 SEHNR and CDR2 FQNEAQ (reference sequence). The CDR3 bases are TGTGCCAGCAGCACCCAGGGAGGTCAGGTCCTGTTC. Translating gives CASSTQGGQVLF.

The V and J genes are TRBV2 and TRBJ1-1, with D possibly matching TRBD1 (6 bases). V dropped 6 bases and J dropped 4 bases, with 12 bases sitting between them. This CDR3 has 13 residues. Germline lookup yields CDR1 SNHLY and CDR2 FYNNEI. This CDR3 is CASRSYRATEAFF. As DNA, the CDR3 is TGTGCCAGCAGGTCTTACAGGGCCACTGAAGCTTTCTTT. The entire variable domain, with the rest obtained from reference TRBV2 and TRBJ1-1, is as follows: EPEVTQTPSHQVTQMGQEVILRCVPISNHLYFYWYRQILGQKVEFLVSFYNNEISEKSEIFDDQFSVERPDGSNFTLKIRSTKLEDSAMYFCASRSYRATEAFFGQGTRLTVV.

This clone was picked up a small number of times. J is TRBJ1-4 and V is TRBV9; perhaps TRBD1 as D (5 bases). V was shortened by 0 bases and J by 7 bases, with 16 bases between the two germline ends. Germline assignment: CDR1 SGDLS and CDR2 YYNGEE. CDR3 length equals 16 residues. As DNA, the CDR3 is TGTGCCAGCAGCGTAGGTTCCGGGACGGAGGGTGAAAAACTGTTTTTT. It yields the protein CASSVGSGTEGEKLFF.

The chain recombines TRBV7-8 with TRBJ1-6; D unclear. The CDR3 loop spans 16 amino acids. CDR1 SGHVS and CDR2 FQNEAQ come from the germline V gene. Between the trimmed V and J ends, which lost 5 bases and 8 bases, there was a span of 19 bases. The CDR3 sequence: CASSLSWGVGDSPLHF. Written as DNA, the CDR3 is TGTGCCAGCAGCCTTTCCTGGGGAGTAGGTGATTCACCCCTCCACTTT. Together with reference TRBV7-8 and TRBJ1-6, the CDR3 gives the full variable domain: GAGVSQSPRYKVAKRGQDVALRCDPISGHVSLFWYQQALGQGPEFLTYFQNEAQLDKSGLPSDRFFAERPEGSVSTLKIQRTQQEDSAVYLCASSLSWGVGDSPLHFGNGTRLTVT.

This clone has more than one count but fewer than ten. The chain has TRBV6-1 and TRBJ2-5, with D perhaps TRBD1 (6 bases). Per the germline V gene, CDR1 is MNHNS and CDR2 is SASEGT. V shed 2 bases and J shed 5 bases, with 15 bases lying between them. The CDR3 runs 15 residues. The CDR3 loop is CASSERIGTLETQYF. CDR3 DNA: TGTGCCAGCAGTGAAAGGATTGGGACACTGGAGACCCAGTACTTC.

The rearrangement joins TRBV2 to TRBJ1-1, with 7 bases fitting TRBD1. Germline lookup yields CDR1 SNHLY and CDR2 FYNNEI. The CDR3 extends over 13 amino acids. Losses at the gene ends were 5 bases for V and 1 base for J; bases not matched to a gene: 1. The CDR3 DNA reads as TGTGCCAGCAGTTGGACAGGGAACACTGAAGCTTTCTTT. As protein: CASSWTGNTEAFF.

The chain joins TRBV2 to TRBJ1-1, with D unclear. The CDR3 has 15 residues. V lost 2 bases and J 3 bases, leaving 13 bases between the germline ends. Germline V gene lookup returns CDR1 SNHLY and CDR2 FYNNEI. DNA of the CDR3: TGTGCCAGCAGTGAAAGTGTGGCCCCAGACACTGAAGCTTTCTTT. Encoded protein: CASSESVAPDTEAFF.

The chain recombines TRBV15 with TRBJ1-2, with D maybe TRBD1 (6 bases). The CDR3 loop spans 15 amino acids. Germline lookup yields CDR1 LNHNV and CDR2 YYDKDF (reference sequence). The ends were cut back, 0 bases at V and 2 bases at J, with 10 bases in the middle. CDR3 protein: CATSRDRRGNYGYTF. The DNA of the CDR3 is TGTGCCACCAGCAGAGATCGTAGGGGGAACTATGGCTACACCTTC. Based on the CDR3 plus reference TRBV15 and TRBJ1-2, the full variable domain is DAMVIQNPRYQVTQFGKPVTLSCSQTLNHNVMYWYQQKSSQAPKLLFHYYDKDFNNEADTPDNFQSRRPNTSFCFLDIRSPGLGDTAMYLCATSRDRRGNYGYTFGSGTRLTVV.

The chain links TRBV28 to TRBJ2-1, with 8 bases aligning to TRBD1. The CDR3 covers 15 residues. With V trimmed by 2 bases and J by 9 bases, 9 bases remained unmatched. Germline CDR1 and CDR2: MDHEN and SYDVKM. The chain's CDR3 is CASSLGTGSFGEQFF. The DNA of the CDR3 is TGTGCCAGCAGTTTAGGGACAGGCTCGTTCGGTGAGCAGTTCTTC. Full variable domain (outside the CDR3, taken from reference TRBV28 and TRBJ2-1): DVKVTQSSRYLVKRTGEKVFLECVQDMDHENMFWYRQDPGLGLRLIYFSYDVKMKEKGDIPEGYSVSREKKERFSLILESASTNQTSMYLCASSLGTGSFGEQFFGPGTRLTVL.

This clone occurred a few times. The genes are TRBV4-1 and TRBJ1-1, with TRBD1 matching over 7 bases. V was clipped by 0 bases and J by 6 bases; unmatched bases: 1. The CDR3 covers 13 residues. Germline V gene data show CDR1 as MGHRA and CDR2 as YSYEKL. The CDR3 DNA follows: TGCGCCAGCAGCCAAGAGGGGACAGCTGAAGCTTTCTTT. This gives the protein CASSQEGTAEAFF.

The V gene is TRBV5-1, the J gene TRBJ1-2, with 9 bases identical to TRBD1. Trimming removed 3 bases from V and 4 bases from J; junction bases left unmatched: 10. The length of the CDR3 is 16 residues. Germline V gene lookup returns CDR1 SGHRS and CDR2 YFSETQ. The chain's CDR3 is CASSSPGQGPSYGYTF. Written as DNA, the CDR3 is TGCGCCAGCAGCTCCCCTGGACAGGGGCCATCCTATGGCTACACCTTC.

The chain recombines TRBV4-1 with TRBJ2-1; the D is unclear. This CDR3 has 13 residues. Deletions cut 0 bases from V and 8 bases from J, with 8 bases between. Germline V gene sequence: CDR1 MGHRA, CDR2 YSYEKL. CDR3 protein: CASSQERGYEQFF. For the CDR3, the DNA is TGCGCCAGCAGCCAAGAAAGAGGCTATGAGCAGTTCTTC.

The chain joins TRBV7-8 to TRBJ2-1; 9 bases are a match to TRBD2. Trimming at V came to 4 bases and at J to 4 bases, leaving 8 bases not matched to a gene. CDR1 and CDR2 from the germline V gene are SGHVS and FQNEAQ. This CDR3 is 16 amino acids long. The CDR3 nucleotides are TGTGCCAGCAGCTCCAGGACTAGCGCCGAGTACAATGAGCAGTTCTTC. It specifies CASSSRTSAEYNEQFF.

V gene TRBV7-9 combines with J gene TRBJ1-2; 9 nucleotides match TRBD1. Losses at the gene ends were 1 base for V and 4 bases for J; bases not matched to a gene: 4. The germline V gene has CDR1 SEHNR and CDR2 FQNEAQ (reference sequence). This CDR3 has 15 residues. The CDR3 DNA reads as TGTGCCAGCAGCTTAGGCTCGACAGGGGGCTATGGCTACACCTTC. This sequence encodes CASSLGSTGGYGYTF. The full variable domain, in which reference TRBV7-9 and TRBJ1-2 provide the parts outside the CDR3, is DTGVSQNPRHKITKRGQNVTFRCDPISEHNRLYWYRQTLGQGPEFLTYFQNEAQLEKSRLLSDRFSAERPKGSFSTLEIQRTEQGDSAMYLCASSLGSTGGYGYTFGSGTRLTVV.

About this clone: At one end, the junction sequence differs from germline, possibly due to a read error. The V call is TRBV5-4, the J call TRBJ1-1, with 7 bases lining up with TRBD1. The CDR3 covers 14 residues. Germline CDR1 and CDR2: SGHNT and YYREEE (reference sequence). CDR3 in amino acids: CASSQSAGGGEAFF. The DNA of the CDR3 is TGCGCCAGCAGCCAATCGGCAGGGGGTGGTGAAGCTTTCTTT.

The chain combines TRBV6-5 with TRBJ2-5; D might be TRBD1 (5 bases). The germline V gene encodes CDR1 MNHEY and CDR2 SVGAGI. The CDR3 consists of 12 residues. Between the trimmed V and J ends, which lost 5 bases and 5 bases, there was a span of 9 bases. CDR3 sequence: CASSDRRETQYF. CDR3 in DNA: TGTGCCAGCAGTGACAGACGGGAGACCCAGTACTTC.

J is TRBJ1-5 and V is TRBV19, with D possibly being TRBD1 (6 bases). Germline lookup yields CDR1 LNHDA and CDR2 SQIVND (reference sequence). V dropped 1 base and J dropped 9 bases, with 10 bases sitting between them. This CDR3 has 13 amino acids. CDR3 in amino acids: CASSIGNRVPQHF. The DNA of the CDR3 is TGTGCCAGTAGTATAGGTAACAGGGTGCCCCAGCATTTT.

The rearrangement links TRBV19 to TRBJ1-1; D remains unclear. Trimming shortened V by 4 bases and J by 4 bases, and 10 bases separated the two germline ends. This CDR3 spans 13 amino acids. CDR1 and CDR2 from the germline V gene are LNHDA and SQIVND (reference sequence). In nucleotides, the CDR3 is TGTGCCAGTAGTAAGGGAGGGTTCACTGAAGCTTTCTTT. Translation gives CASSKGGFTEAFF.

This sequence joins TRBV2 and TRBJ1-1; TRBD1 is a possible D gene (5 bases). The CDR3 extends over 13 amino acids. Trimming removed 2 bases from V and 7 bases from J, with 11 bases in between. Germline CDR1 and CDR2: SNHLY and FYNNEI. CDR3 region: CASSEWAQGEAFF. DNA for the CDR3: TGTGCCAGCAGTGAATGGGCGCAGGGTGAAGCTTTCTTT.

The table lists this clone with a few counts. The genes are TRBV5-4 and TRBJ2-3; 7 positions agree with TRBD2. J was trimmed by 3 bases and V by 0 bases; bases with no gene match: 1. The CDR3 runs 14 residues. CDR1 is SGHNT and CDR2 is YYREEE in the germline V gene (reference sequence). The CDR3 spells CASSLGTRTDTQYF. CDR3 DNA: TGTGCCAGCAGCTTGGGGACTAGGACAGATACGCAGTATTTT. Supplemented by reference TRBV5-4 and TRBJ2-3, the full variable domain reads ETGVTQSPTHLIKTRGQQVTLRCSSQSGHNTVSWYQQALGQGPQFIFQYYREEENGRGNFPPRFSGLQFPNYSSELNVNALELDDSALYLCASSLGTRTDTQYFGPGTRLTVL.

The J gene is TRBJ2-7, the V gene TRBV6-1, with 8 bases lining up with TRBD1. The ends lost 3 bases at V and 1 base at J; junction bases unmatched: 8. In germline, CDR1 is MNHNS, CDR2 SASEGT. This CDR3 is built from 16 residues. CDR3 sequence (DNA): TGTGCCAGCAGTGACTACCGGGACAGGTTTTCCTACGAGCAGTACTTC. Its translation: CASSDYRDRFSYEQYF.